This TCR beta chain stems from a study of cytomegalovirus exposure and HLA in healthy donors. Study-level points and caveats: With further analysis later on, most CMV-associated TCR beta chains appeared HLA-restricted. A link between a missense DCLRE1C variant and TCR beta V- and J-gene trimming emerged from a later analysis.

The CDR3 spans 13 residues. V trimming: 4 bases; J trimming: 8 bases; junction bases outside the gene matches: 5. CDR1 and CDR2 from the germline V gene are MNHEY and SMNVEV (reference sequence). The PCR ran on 60 Vbeta and 13 Jbeta primers. Assay used: immunoSEQ multiplex PCR; TCRdb lists only in-frame clones, some missing. The sample gives 90,000 to 130,000 clones, around 75% of which show up once; around 0.95% is in the top ten. Concerning this clone: Its antigen is currently unknown.

The chain uses TRBV27 and TRBJ1-2; TRBD1 matches at 9 bases. Sequences were obtained from PBMCs. This sequence was found in a woman aged 25 to 39 in good health and CMV-seronegative. The CDR3 DNA follows: TGTGCCAGCAGTTGGACAGGGGTGGAGGGCTACACCTTC. This gives the protein CASSWTGVEGYTF.